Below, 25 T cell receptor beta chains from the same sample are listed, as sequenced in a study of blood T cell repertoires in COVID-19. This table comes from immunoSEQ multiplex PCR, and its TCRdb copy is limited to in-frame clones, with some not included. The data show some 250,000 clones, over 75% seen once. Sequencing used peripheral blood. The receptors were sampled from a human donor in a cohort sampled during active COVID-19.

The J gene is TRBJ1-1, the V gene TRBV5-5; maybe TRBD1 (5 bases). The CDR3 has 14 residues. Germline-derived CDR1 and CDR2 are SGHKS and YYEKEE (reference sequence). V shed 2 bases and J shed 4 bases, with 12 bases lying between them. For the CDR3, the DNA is TGTGCCAGCAGCTTTTCGGGGGGTGCCACTGAAGCTTTCTTT. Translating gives CASSFSGGATEAFF.

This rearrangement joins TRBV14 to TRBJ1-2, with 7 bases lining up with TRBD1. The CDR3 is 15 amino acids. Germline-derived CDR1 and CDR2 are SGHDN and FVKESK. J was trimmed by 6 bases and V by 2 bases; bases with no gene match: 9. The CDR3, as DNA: TGTGCCAGCAGCCAACACCTGACAGGGTGGGATGGCTACACCTTC. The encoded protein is CASSQHLTGWDGYTF.

CDR3 DNA: TGTGCCAGCAGCCAAGACCTCGAGAGCGAGCAGTACTTC. Translation: CASSQDLESEQYF. V is TRBV3-1 (or the pseudogene TRBV3-2) and J is TRBJ2-7, with D unclear. CDR1 is LGHDT, CDR2 YNNKEL, per germline (reference sequence). This CDR3 has 13 amino acids. Trimming shortened V by 0 bases and J by 6 bases, and 9 bases separated the two germline ends.

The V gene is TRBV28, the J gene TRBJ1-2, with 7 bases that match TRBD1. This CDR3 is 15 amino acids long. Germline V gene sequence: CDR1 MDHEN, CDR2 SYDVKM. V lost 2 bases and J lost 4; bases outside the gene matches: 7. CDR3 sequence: CASSLMRGRAYGYTF. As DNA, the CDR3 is TGTGCCAGCAGTTTAATGAGGGGGCGGGCCTATGGCTACACCTTC.

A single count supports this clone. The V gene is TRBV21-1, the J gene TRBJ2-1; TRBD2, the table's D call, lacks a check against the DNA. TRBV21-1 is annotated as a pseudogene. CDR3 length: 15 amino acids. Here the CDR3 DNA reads TGTGCCAGCAGCCACCGCATAGTTCCGGACAATGAGCAGTTCTTC. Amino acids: CASSHRIVPDNEQFF.

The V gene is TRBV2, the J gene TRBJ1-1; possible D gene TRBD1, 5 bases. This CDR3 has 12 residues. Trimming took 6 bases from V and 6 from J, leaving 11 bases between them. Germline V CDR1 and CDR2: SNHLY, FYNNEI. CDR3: CASRPGYPEAFF. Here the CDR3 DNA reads TGTGCCAGCAGGCCAGGGTACCCTGAAGCTTTCTTT.

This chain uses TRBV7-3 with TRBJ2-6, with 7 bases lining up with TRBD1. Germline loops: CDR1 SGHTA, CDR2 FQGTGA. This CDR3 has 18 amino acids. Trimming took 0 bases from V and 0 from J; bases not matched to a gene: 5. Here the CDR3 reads CASSLTSGQHSGANVLTF. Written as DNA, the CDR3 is TGTGCCAGCAGCTTAACATCGGGACAGCACTCTGGGGCCAACGTCCTGACTTTC.

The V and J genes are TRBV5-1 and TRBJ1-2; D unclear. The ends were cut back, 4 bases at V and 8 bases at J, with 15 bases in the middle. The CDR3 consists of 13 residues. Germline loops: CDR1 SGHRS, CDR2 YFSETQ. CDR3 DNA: TGCGCCAGCAGCGTCTCGGAGGGTCGGGGCTACACCTTC. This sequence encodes CASSVSEGRGYTF.

The CDR3, as DNA: TGTGCCAGTAGTAGGGGACAGGGAACCTATGGCTACACCTTC. Residues: CASSRGQGTYGYTF. The J gene is TRBJ1-2, the V gene TRBV19, with 9 positions matching TRBD1. The CDR3 loop spans 14 amino acids. The ends lost 4 bases at V and 4 bases at J; junction bases unmatched: 4. Germline V lookup: CDR1 LNHDA, CDR2 SQIVND (reference sequence).

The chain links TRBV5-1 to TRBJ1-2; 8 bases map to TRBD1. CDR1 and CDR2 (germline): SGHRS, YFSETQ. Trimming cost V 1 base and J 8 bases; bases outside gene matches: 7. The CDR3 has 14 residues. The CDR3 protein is CASSLKDRAHGYTF. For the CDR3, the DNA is TGCGCCAGCAGCTTGAAGGACAGGGCTCACGGCTACACCTTC.

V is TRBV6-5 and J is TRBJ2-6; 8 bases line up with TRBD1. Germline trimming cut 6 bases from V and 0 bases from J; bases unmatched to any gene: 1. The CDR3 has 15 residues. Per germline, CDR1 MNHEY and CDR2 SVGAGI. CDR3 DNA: TGTGCCAGCAGGACAGGGGACTCTGGGGCCAACGTCCTGACTTTC. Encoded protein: CASRTGDSGANVLTF.

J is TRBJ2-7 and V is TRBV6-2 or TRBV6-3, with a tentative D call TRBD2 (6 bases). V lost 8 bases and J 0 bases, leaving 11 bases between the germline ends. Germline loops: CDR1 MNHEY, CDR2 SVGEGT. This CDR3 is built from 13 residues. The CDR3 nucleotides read TGTGCCAGCGGCCTTAGCGGCTCCTACGAGCAGTACTTC. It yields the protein CASGLSGSYEQYF.

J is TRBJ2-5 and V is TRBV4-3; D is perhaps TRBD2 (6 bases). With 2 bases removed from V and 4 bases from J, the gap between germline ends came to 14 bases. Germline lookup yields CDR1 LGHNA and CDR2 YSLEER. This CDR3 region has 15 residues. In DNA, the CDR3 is TGCGCCAGCAGCCAAAGTGCGGGATCCGGAGAGACCCAGTACTTC. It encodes CASSQSAGSGETQYF.

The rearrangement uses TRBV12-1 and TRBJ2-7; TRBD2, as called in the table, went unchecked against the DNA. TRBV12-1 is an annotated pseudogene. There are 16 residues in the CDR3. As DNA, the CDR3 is TGTGCCAGCAGCGCCCTTAGCGGGGGGCCGGCGGGAGAGCAGTACTTC. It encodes CASSALSGGPAGEQYF.

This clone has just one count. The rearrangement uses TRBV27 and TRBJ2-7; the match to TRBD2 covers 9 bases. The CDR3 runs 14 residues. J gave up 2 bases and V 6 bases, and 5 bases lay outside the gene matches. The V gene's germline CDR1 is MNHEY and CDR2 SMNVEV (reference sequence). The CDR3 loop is CASSKLAGTYEQYF. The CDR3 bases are TGTGCCAGCAGCAAACTAGCGGGCACCTACGAGCAGTACTTC.

The CDR3 region has the DNA TGCGCCAGCAGTCTCCGAAGTGACAGATACTACAATGAGCAGTTCTTC. This sequence encodes CASSLRSDRYYNEQFF. The gene calls are TRBV23-1 and TRBJ2-1; tentative D call: TRBD1 (5 bases). TRBV23-1 belongs to the ORF category, with a function that is uncertain. The CDR3 sequence is 16 residues long. The V gene lost 4 bases and the J gene lost 3 bases, with 16 bases spanning the gap.

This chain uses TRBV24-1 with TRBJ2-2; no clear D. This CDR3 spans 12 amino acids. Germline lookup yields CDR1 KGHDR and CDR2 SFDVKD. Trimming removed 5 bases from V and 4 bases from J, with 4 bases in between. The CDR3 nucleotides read TGTGCCACCAGTGGAGCCACCGGGGAGCTGTTTTTT. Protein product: CATSGATGELFF.

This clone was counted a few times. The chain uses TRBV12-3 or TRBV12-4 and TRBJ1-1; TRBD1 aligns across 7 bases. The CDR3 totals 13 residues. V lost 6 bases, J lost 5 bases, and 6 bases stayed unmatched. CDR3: CASSNDRETEAFF. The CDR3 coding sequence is TGTGCCAGCAGCAACGACAGGGAGACTGAAGCTTTCTTT.

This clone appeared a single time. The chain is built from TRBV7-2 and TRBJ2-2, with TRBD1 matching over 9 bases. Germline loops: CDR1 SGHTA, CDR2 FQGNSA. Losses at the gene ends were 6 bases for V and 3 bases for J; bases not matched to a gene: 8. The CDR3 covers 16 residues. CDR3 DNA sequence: TGTGCCAGCAGTCTCACAGGGGGCGCCTACACCGGGGAGCTGTTTTTT. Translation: CASSLTGGAYTGELFF.

CDR3 loop: CASSETGGDTQYF. The DNA of the CDR3 is TGCGCCAGCAGCGAGACAGGTGGAGATACGCAGTATTTT. The chain uses TRBV5-1 and TRBJ2-3; the D gene is possibly TRBD1 (6 bases). The CDR3 is 13 residues long. Trimming removed 4 bases at V and 5 bases at J, with 11 bases between. Germline V gene data show CDR1 as SGHRS and CDR2 as YFSETQ. Complete variable domain (other parts from reference TRBV5-1 and TRBJ2-3): KAGVTQTPRYLIKTRGQQVTLSCSPISGHRSVSWYQQTPGQGLQFLFEYFSETQRNKGNFPGRFSGRQFSNSRSEMNVSTLELGDSALYLCASSETGGDTQYFGPGTRLTVL.

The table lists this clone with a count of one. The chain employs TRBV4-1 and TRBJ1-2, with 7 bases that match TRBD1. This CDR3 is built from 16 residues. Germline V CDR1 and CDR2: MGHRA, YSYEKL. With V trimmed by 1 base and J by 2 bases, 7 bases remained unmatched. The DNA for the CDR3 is TGCGCCAGCAGCCAAGTGCTGAGGGGGCGCAACTATGGCTACACCTTC. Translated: CASSQVLRGRNYGYTF.

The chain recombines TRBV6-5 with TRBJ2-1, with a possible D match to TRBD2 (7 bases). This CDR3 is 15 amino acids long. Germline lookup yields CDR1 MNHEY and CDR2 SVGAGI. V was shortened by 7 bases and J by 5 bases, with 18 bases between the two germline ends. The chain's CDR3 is CASTRGGDLHNEQFF. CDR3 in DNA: TGTGCCAGCACTAGGGGGGGCGACCTCCACAATGAGCAGTTCTTC.

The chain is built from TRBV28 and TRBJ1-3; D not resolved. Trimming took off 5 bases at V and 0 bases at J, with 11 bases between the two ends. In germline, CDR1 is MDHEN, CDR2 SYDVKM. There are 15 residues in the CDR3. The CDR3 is CASSLDTLSGNTIYF. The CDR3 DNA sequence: TGTGCCAGCAGTCTTGACACCCTCTCTGGAAACACCATATATTTT.

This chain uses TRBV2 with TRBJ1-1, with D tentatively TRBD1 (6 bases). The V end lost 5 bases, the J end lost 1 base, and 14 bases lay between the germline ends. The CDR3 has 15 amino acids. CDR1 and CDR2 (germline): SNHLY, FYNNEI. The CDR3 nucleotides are TGTGCCAGCAGTCAAAACAGGGAGCCGAACACTGAAGCTTTCTTT. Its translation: CASSQNREPNTEAFF. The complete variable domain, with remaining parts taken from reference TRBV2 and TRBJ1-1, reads EPEVTQTPSHQVTQMGQEVILRCVPISNHLYFYWYRQILGQKVEFLVSFYNNEISEKSEIFDDQFSVERPDGSNFTLKIRSTKLEDSAMYFCASSQNREPNTEAFFGQGTRLTVV.

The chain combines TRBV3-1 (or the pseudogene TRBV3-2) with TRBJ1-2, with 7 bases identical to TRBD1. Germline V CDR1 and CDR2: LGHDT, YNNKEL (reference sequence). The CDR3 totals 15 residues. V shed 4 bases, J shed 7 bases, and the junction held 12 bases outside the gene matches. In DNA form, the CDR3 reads TGTGCCAGCAGCCGCCGAAACAGGGGCGGTGGTGGCTACACCTTC. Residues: CASSRRNRGGGGYTF.